This TCR beta chain is from a study of beta chain features in type 1 diabetes (dated by TCRdb to the late 2010s). A note on the overall study: Patients and healthy donors did not differ in mean age, gender distribution, total cell number or subset yield. Whereas all 28 donors provided naive and central memory subsets, regulatory and stem cell-like memory subsets were isolated from just 8 patients and about eight healthy donors. A total of roughly 99,000,000 sorted cells were examined across all samples, and the number of cells per subset was strongly correlated with RNA yield. The study compared TCRB repertoires of sorted circulating CD4+ T cell subsets between recently diagnosed type 1 diabetes patients and matched healthy donors. The research as a whole found: Fewer insertions and more nucleotide deletions at VDJ recombination sites were observed in patients with type 1 diabetes, implying thymic rearrangement abnormalities. PCR might favor shorter templates, but patient and control samples were amplified and corrected together, so any skew would affect both groups equally. Because small numbers of individuals were included in the HLA sub-analyses, any influence of HLA type on TCRB rearrangement was left unresolved. A moderate but significant shortening of TCRB CDR3 length was observed in type 1 diabetes patients in all four CD4+ subsets. Because cDNA was sequenced instead of genomic DNA, highly expressing activated cells could be over-represented, though the groups showed no difference in activation or CD3 levels. Naive, central memory and regulatory TCRB repertoires appeared more similar among patients than among healthy donors.

Turning to this clone: What this receptor recognizes is not known. The sample holds no much larger clone one base away, and base qualities are not on file.

Each donor gave one peripheral blood draw, approximately 110 mL on average, collected into heparinised tubes. A BD FACSAria II was used to sort naive, central memory, regulatory and stem cell-like memory CD4+ T cells with a panel that included CD45RO, CCR7, CD25, CD127, CD95 and CD27. A purity above 98% was achieved for all sorted populations. PBMCs were separated immediately by Lymphoprep density gradient centrifugation and were stained directly, without being cultured. So that batch effects would be minimized, each experiment stained and sorted samples in pairs, pairing one healthy donor with one patient. The entire amount of isolated RNA was reverse transcribed using the High Capacity cDNA Reverse Transcription Kit, so the sequenced TCRB transcripts were expressed ones. Deep immunoSEQ sequencing was applied to naive, central memory and regulatory T cell samples, giving an average of roughly 3.5 million total reads per sample. Sorted cells were lysed in RLT buffer and RNA was extracted with DNase-treated RNeasy Micro or Mini kits, depending on cell number. Each cell subset was processed separately to prevent cross-contamination, with patient and healthy donor samples processed together. The immunoSEQ multiplex PCR was used to amplify TCRB sequences from cDNA, generating 87-bp fragments that spanned the CDR3 region. Sequencing of the amplicons was done on the Illumina HiSeq platform. The paper's data handling went like this. Synthetic template baselines were used to correct PCR bias computationally, reads within Hamming distance 2 were collapsed, and singletons that could not be merged were discarded. Reads were aligned to IMGT to assign V, D and J genes, CDR3 length, and insertions or deletions at six rearrangement sites. Within each subset, clonotype counts were normalized to the number of sorted cells before true diversity and Gini coefficients were calculated with the tcR R package. The overlap coefficient, calculated on TCRB nucleotide sequences, was used to quantify repertoire sharing. As a proxy for the pre-selection repertoire, out-of-frame TCRB sequences from naive cells were analyzed. TCRdb stores this immuneACCESS table with in-frame sequences only. Part of the clones is absent; in the studies checked, under half of the shortfall reflects unresolved V genes, and no reason is known for the rest. D and trimming were read from the DNA, whereas the V and J calls and clone size are those reported in that table. In this sample the table shows some 640,000 clones, about 14% of which occur a single time. Nearly 0.04% of the sample goes to the ten largest clones.

Based on the germline V gene, the CDR1 and CDR2 sequences are SGHTA and FQGTGA. V loses 3 bases at its end and J loses 4 bases; junction bases beyond the gene matches: 5. The CDR3, cysteine through phenylalanine, is 15 amino acids long. Only CDR3 DNA remains: 45 bases, in frame from the first base. The TCR was taken from a man younger than 35 with type 1 diabetes. Sequencing input: naive CD4+ T cells from blood. The cell subset or site label, read with the paper, signifies: true naive CD4+ T cells. This chain is built from TRBV7-3 and TRBJ2-3; a stretch of 9 junction bases matches TRBD2. The DNA reads as follows: TGTGCCAGCAGCTTTAGCGGGGGAGGTCCAGATACGCAGTATTTT. Its protein product is CASSFSGGGPDTQYF.